The source of this T cell receptor (beta chain) is a study of blood T cells in healthy people across ages. The CDR3 covers 16 residues. The germline CDR1 and CDR2 sequences are PRHDT and FYEKMQ (reference sequence). With 1 base removed from V and 0 bases from J, the gap between germline ends came to 12 bases. It was with a sample-barcoded 5' primer and a J-beta primer mix that a second PCR of roughly 6 to 12 cycles was run. Tagging of each cDNA molecule was performed by a template-switch adaptor with 12 random nucleotides. CDR3-containing paired-end reads numbered at least 3 million in each sample. TCRdb independently ran MiXCR on the 5' RACE reads; one entry per CDR3 protein. Found here are about 1.4 million distinct CDR3 sequences, 55% to 75% of them singletons; the top ten hold over 5%.

J is TRBJ2-5 and V is TRBV13, with no clear D. This receptor was identified in a man aged 18 to 30 in good health. What was sequenced was blood. The CDR3 is CASSLEYNKYQETQYF. In nucleotides, the CDR3 is TGTGCCAGCAGCTTAGAGTACAACAAGTACCAAGAGACCCAGTACTTC.